The table lists the clone carrying this T cell receptor (beta chain) with a few counts. This sample was taken from a study of glioma-infiltrating T cells after dendritic cell vaccination. Across the whole study: Between the early 2000s and the early 2010s, patients got autologous tumor lysate-pulsed dendritic cell vaccines. Dendritic cell vaccine was injected intradermally three times, biweekly.

The sample's time point: after dendritic cell vaccination, including at tumor progression/relapse. The immunoSEQ assay amplified TCRB CDR3 from up to 2 ug DNA. The primer mix had 60 V beta and 13 J beta primers. Using immunoSEQ multiplex PCR, the repertoire was profiled, and TCRdb retains in-frame clones only, with some absent. The sample holds about 65,000 clones; about 89% are singletons and the top ten take around 10%. V lost 2 bases to trimming and J lost 4 bases, with 8 bases between them. The CDR3 has 13 amino acids. The germline V gene has CDR1 SEHNR and CDR2 FQNEAQ (reference sequence). This TCR came from a human donor with glioblastoma. Material: blood, obtained after dendritic cell vaccination. This chain connects TRBV7-9 to TRBJ1-2, with D possibly being TRBD1 (5 bases). CDR3 protein: CASSLPGAYGYTF. The CDR3 bases are TGTGCCAGCAGCTTACCTGGGGCCTATGGCTACACCTTC.